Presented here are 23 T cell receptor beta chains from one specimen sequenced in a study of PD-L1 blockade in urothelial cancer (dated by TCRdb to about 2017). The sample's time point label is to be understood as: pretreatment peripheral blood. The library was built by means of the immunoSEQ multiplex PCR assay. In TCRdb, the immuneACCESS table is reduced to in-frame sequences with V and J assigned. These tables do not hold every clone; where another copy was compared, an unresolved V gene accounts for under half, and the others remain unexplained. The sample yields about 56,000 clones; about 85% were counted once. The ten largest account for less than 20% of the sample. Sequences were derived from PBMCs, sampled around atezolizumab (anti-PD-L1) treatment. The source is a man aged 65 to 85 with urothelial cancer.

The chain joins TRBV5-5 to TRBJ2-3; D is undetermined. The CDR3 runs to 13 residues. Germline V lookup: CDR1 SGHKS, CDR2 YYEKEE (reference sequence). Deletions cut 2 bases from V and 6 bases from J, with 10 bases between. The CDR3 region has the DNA TGTGCCAGCAGCTTATGGCCCCAGGATACGCAGTATTTT. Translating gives CASSLWPQDTQYF.

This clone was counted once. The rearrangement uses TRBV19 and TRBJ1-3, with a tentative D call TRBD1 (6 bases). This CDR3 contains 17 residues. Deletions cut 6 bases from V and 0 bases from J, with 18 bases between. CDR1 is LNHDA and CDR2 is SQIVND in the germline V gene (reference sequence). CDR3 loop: CASSTIQGYGSGNTIYF. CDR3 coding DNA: TGTGCCAGTAGCACTATACAGGGATATGGCTCTGGAAACACCATATATTTT.

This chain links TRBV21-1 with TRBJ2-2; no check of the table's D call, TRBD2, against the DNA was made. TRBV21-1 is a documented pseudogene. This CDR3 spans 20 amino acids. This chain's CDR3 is CASSKPRGGTSGANTGELFF. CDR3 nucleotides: TGTGCCAGCAGCAAACCGAGGGGCGGGACTAGCGGGGCGAACACCGGGGAGCTGTTTTTT.

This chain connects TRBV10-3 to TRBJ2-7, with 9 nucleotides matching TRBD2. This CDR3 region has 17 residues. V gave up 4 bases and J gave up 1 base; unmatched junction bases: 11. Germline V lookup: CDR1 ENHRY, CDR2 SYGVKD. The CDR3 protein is CAISGSPSGRISYEQYF. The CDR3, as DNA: TGTGCCATCAGTGGGTCCCCGAGCGGGAGGATATCCTACGAGCAGTACTTC.

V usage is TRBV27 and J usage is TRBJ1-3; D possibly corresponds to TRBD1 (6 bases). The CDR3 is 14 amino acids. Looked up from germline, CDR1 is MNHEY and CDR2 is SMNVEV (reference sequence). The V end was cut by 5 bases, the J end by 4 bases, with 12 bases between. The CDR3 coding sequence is TGTGCCAGCAGTCCCCCAGGACAGGGAAACACCATATATTTT. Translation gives CASSPPGQGNTIYF.

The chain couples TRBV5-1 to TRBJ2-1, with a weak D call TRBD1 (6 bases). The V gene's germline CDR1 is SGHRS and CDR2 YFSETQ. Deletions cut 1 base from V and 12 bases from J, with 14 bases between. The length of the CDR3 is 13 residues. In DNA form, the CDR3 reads TGCGCCAGCAGCTTGCCTGGGGCACAGGGGCAGTTCTTC. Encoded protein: CASSLPGAQGQFF.

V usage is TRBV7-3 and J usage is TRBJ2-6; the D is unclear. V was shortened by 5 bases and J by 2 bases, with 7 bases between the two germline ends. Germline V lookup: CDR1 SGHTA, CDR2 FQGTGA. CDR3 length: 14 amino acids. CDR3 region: CASSPAAGANVLTF. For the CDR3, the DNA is TGTGCCAGCAGCCCCGCGGCTGGGGCCAACGTCCTGACTTTC.

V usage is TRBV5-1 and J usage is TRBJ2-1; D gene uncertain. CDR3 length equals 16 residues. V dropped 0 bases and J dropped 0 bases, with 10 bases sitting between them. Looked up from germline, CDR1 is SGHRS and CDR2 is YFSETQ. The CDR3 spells CASSLGAGSSYNEQFF. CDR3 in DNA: TGCGCCAGCAGCTTGGGAGCCGGTAGCTCCTACAATGAGCAGTTCTTC.

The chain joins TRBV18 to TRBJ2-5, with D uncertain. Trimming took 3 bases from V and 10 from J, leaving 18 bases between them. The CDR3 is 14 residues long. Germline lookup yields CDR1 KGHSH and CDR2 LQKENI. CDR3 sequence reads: CASSPFDDHRSQYF. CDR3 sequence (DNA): TGTGCCAGCTCACCGTTCGACGATCATAGGAGCCAGTACTTC.

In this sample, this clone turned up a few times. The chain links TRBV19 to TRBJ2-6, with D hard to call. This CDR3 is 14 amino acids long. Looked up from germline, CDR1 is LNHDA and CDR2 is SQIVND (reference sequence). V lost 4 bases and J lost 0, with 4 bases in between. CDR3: CASSTFSGANVLTF. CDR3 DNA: TGTGCCAGTAGTACCTTCTCTGGGGCCAACGTCCTGACTTTC.

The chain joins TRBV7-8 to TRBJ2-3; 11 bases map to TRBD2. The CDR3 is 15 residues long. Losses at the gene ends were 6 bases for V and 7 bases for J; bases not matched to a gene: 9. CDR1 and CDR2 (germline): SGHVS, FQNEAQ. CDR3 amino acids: CASSPTSGTPHTQYF. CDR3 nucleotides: TGTGCCAGCAGTCCGACTAGCGGGACCCCGCATACGCAGTATTTT.

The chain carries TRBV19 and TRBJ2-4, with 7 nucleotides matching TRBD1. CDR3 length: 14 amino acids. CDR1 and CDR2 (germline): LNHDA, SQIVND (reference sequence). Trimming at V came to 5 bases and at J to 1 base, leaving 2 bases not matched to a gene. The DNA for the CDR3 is TGTGCCAGTAGTTCACAGGGGGCCAAAAACATTCAGTACTTC. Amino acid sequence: CASSSQGAKNIQYF. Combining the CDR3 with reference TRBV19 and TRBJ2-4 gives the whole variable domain DGGITQSPKYLFRKEGQNVTLSCEQNLNHDAMYWYRQDPGQGLRLIYYSQIVNDFQKGDIAEGYSVSREKKESFPLTVTSAQKNPTAFYLCASSSQGAKNIQYFGAGTRLSVL.

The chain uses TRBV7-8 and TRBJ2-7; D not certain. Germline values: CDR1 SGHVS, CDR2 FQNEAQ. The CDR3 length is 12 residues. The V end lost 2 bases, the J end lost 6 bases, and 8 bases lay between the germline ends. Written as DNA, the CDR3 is TGTGCCAGCAGCTTAACCCCCGGCGAGCAGTACTTC. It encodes CASSLTPGEQYF.

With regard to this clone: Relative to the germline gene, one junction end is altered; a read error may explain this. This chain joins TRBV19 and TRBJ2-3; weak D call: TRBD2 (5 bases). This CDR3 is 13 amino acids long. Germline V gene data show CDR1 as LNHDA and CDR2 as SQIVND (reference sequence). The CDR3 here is CASSLEGSDTQYF. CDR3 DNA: TGTGCCAGTAGTTTAGAGGGTAGCGATACGCAGTATTTT.

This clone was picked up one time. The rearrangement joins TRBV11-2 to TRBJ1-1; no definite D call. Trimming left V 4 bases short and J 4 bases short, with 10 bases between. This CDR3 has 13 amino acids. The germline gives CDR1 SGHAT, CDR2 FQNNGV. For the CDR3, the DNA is TGTGCCAGCAGCTCGGGAATTGCCACTGAAGCTTTCTTT. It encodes CASSSGIATEAFF. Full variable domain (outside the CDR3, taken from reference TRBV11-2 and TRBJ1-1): EAGVAQSPRYKIIEKRQSVAFWCNPISGHATLYWYQQILGQGPKLLIQFQNNGVVDDSQLPKDRFSAERLKGVDSTLKIQPAKLEDSAVYLCASSSGIATEAFFGQGTRLTVV.

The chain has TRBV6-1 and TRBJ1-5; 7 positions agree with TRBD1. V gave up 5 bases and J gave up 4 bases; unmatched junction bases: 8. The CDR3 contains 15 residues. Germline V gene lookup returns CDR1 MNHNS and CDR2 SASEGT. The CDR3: CASSFGTEGNQPQHF. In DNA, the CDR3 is TGTGCCAGCAGTTTCGGGACAGAGGGGAATCAGCCCCAGCATTTT.

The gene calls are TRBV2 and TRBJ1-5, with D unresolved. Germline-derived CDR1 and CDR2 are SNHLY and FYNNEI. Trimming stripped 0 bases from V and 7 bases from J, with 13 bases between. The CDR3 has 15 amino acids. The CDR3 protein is CASSEARAGGQPQHF. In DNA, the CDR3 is TGTGCCAGCAGTGAAGCGCGGGCCGGTGGACAGCCCCAGCATTTT.

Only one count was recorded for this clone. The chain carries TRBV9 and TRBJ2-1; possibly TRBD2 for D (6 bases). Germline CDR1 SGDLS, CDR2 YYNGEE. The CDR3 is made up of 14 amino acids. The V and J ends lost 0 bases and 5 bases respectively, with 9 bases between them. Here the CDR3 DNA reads TGTGCCAGCAGCGTAGGCGTAGCGGACAATGAGCAGTTCTTC. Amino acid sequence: CASSVGVADNEQFF.

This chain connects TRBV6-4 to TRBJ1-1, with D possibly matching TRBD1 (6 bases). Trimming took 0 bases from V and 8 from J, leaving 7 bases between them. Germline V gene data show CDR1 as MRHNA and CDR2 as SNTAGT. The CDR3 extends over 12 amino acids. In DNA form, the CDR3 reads TGTGCCAGCAGTGACTCACAGGGAGAAGCTTTCTTT. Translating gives CASSDSQGEAFF.

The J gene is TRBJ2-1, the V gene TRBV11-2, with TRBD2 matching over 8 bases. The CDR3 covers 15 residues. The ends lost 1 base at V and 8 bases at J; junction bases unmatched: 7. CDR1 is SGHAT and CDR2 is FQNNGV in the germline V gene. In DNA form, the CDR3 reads TGTGCCAGCAGCTTAGTCCAGCGGGAGTGGGATGAGCAGTTCTTC. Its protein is CASSLVQREWDEQFF.

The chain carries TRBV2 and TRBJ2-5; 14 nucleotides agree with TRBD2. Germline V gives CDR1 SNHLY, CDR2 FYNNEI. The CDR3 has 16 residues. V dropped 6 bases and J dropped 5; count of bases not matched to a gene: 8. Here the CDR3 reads CASSPGLAGAGETQYF. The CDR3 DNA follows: TGTGCCAGCAGCCCGGGACTAGCGGGAGCTGGGGAGACCCAGTACTTC.

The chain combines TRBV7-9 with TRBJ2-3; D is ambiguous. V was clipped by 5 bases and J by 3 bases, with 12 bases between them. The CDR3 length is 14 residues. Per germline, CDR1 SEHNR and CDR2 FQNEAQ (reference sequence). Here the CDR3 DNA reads TGTGCCAGCAGCCCGACTGGCCCTACAGATACGCAGTATTTT. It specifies CASSPTGPTDTQYF.

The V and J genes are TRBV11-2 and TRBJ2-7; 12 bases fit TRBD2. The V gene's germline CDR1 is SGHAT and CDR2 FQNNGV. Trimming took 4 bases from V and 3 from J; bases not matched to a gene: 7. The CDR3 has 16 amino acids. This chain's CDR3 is CASSSRTSGKFYEQYF. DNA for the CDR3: TGTGCCAGCAGCTCCAGGACTAGCGGGAAATTCTACGAGCAGTACTTC. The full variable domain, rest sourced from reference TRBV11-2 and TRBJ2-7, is EAGVAQSPRYKIIEKRQSVAFWCNPISGHATLYWYQQILGQGPKLLIQFQNNGVVDDSQLPKDRFSAERLKGVDSTLKIQPAKLEDSAVYLCASSSRTSGKFYEQYFGPGTRLTVT.